The 12 T cell receptor beta chains below come from one sample, sequenced in a study of T cell changes during pregnancy in multiple sclerosis. Clones were sequenced by immunoSEQ multiplex PCR, and TCRdb holds only the in-frame ones, with some missing. The sample includes about 17,000 clones, 84% seen only once; the top ten take 15% to 20%. The starting material was CD8+ T cells from peripheral blood mononuclear cells, obtained in the third trimester of pregnancy. The receptors originated from a female donor in good health, enrolled as a control in a pregnancy study.

This clone appeared a few times. The V gene is TRBV11-3, the J gene TRBJ2-1; 7 nucleotides agree with TRBD2. V lost 2 bases, J lost 6 bases, and 4 bases stayed unmatched. The CDR3 covers 14 residues. Germline CDR1 and CDR2: SGHNT and YENEEA. The CDR3 DNA is TGTGCCAGCAGCTTATTGAGACTAGCCAATGAGCAGTTCTTC. Translating it yields CASSLLRLANEQFF. The variable domain in full, completed from reference TRBV11-3 and TRBJ2-1, reads EAGVVQSPRYKIIEKKQPVAFWCNPISGHNTLYWYLQNLGQGPELLIRYENEEAVDDSQLPKDRFSAERLKGVDSTLKIQPAELGDSAVYLCASSLLRLANEQFFGPGTRLTVL.

The count of this clone is one. This sequence joins TRBV7-2 and TRBJ1-1; 8 bases agree with TRBD1. V shed 5 bases and J 1 base; nucleotides not matched to a gene: 6. The CDR3 contains 15 residues. Germline values: CDR1 SGHTA, CDR2 FQGNSA. The CDR3 region is CASSLRTGTNTEAFF. In nucleotides, the CDR3 is TGTGCCAGCAGCCTACGGACAGGGACGAACACTGAAGCTTTCTTT. Complete variable domain (other parts from reference TRBV7-2 and TRBJ1-1): GAGVSQSPSNKVTEKGKDVELRCDPISGHTALYWYRQSLGQGLEFLIYFQGNSAPDKSGLPSDRFSAERTGGSVSTLTIQRTQQEDSAVYLCASSLRTGTNTEAFFGQGTRLTVV.

The chain combines TRBV19 with TRBJ2-2, with 8 bases aligning to TRBD1. The V gene end was trimmed by 7 bases and the J gene end by 2 bases; junction bases not matched to a gene: 6. The CDR3 is 15 amino acids. The germline V gene encodes CDR1 LNHDA and CDR2 SQIVND (reference sequence). This CDR3 reads CASKTGDFNTGELFF. As DNA, the CDR3 is TGTGCCAGTAAGACAGGGGACTTTAACACCGGGGAGCTGTTTTTT.

Many counts were recorded for this clone. This chain links TRBV4-3 with TRBJ2-7; 10 bases map to TRBD2. Losses at the gene ends were 0 bases for V and 5 bases for J; bases not matched to a gene: 16. This CDR3 is built from 19 residues. Per the germline V gene, CDR1 is LGHNA and CDR2 is YSLEER. The CDR3 protein is CASSQDLTSGNLLSDEQYF. CDR3 sequence (DNA): TGCGCCAGCAGCCAAGATCTTACTAGCGGGAACTTACTAAGCGACGAGCAGTACTTC.

This clone was recorded only once. The CDR3 spells CASSGAVLTNEKLFF. CDR3 bases: TGTGCCAGCAGCGGGGCAGTTCTGACTAATGAAAAACTGTTTTTT. This chain joins TRBV7-9 and TRBJ1-4; possibly TRBD1 for D (5 bases). Trimming shortened V by 5 bases and J by 2 bases, and 12 bases separated the two germline ends. Germline CDR1 and CDR2: SEHNR and FQNEAQ (reference sequence). The length of the CDR3 is 15 residues.

This sequence joins TRBV20-1 and TRBJ1-1; no definite D call. The CDR3 has 11 amino acids. V was trimmed by 3 bases and J by 6 bases, leaving 8 bases between them. Germline CDR1 is DFQATT and CDR2 is SNEGSKA (reference sequence). The CDR3 coding sequence is TGCAGTGCTAGGGAGGGAGCTGAAGCTTTCTTT. Encoded protein: CSAREGAEAFF.

This CDR3 reads CASSLQENTEAFF. CDR3 nucleotides: TGTGCCAGCAGTTTACAGGAGAACACTGAAGCTTTCTTT. V is TRBV27 and J is TRBJ1-1, with D unresolved. Germline lookup yields CDR1 MNHEY and CDR2 SMNVEV (reference sequence). V lost 2 bases to trimming and J lost 1 base, with 5 bases between them. The CDR3 sequence is 13 residues long.

This clone was observed a single time. The J gene is TRBJ2-7, the V gene TRBV29-1, with 8 bases fitting TRBD2. This CDR3 region has 13 residues. The germline gives CDR1 SQVTM, CDR2 ANQGSEA. The V and J ends lost 7 bases and 2 bases, in that order; junction bases with no gene match: 7. CDR3 sequence (DNA): TGCAGCGCCCATAGCGGGACGACCTACGAGCAGTACTTC. Translation gives CSAHSGTTYEQYF.

The chain combines TRBV19 with TRBJ1-2, with D tentatively TRBD1 (5 bases). CDR1 is LNHDA, CDR2 SQIVND, per germline (reference sequence). The CDR3 extends over 13 amino acids. The germline V and J ends were trimmed by 1 base and 6 bases, with 9 bases remaining between them. CDR3 loop: CASSIVQGDGYTF. The DNA of the CDR3 is TGTGCCAGTAGTATAGTCCAGGGCGATGGCTACACCTTC.

This clone came up once. V and J are TRBV7-6 and TRBJ2-5, with TRBD2 identical over 7 bases. CDR1 SGHVS and CDR2 FNYEAQ come from the germline V gene. After removal of 5 bases from V and 5 bases from J, the junction contained 20 bases not matched to a gene. The CDR3 runs 18 residues. The CDR3 sequence is CASSPGGLASLSQETQYF. CDR3 coding DNA: TGTGCCAGCAGCCCGGGGGGTCTAGCGAGCCTTTCTCAGGAGACCCAGTACTTC.

This chain connects TRBV4-3 to TRBJ1-3; the D is unclear. CDR3 length: 16 amino acids. Per germline, CDR1 LGHNA and CDR2 YSLEER. Trimming removed 0 bases at V and 0 bases at J, with 9 bases between. The CDR3 loop is CASSQDAGSSGNTIYF. The CDR3 bases are TGCGCCAGCAGCCAAGACGCGGGCAGCTCTGGAAACACCATATATTTT.

This clone was observed a few times. This chain links TRBV5-5 with TRBJ1-5; unclear D gene. The ends were cut back, 0 bases at V and 0 bases at J, with 10 bases in the middle. Germline lookup yields CDR1 SGHKS and CDR2 YYEKEE (reference sequence). This CDR3 has 16 amino acids. Here the CDR3 reads CASSLASVSSNQPQHF. The CDR3 DNA sequence: TGTGCCAGCAGCTTGGCATCGGTCTCTAGCAATCAGCCCCAGCATTTT.